Listed here are 24 T cell receptor beta chains from one sample, sequenced in a study of long-term antiretroviral therapy in people with HIV. Sequencing used immunoSEQ v3.0 at survey level. TCRdb keeps only in-frame clones here, not all; method: immunoSEQ multiplex PCR. The sample lists 25,000 to 35,000 clones; over 70% were seen once. Sequencing used unsorted PBMCs, obtained 2.7 to 2.9 years after starting antiretroviral therapy. All receptors derive from a man in his thirties or forties with HIV.

This clone occurred a few times. CDR3: CASSEVRGRSNDEQFF. The CDR3 nucleotides read TGTGCCAGCAGTGAAGTTAGGGGCAGGAGCAACGATGAGCAGTTCTTC. The V call is TRBV25-1, the J call TRBJ2-1; perhaps TRBD1 as D (5 bases). V was cut by 2 bases and J by 8 bases, with 19 bases left in between. The CDR3 contains 16 residues. Per germline, CDR1 MGHDK and CDR2 SYGVNS. Full variable domain (rest looked up from reference TRBV25-1 and TRBJ2-1): EADIYQTPRYLVIGTGKKITLECSQTMGHDKMYWYQQDPGMELHLIHYSYGVNSTEKGDLSSESTVSRIRTEHFPLTLESARPSHTSQYLCASSEVRGRSNDEQFFGPGTRLTVL.

The rearrangement uses TRBV10-3 and TRBJ1-2; 12 nucleotides align to TRBD1. In germline, CDR1 is ENHRY, CDR2 SYGVKD. The CDR3 totals 13 residues. Losses at the gene ends were 7 bases for V and 8 bases for J; bases not matched to a gene: 5. The CDR3 nucleotides read TGTGCCATCACTGGGACAGGGGGCGGAGGCTACACCTTC. Translation gives CAITGTGGGGYTF.

The CDR3 bases are TGTGCCAGCAGTTTACTAGGGGGACTGAACACTGAAGCTTTCTTT. It translates to CASSLLGGLNTEAFF. The chain joins TRBV28 to TRBJ1-1; possible D gene TRBD1, 6 bases. V gave up 2 bases and J gave up 0 bases, with 10 bases separating them. The CDR3 is 15 amino acids. The germline V gene encodes CDR1 MDHEN and CDR2 SYDVKM.

The V and J genes are TRBV6-4 and TRBJ2-1; 9 bases are a match to TRBD1. The CDR3 is 14 residues long. J gave up 2 bases and V 9 bases, and 5 bases lay outside the gene matches. Per the germline V gene, CDR1 is MRHNA and CDR2 is SNTAGT. Here the CDR3 DNA reads TGTGCCAGATCGGGACAGGGCCCCTACAATGAGCAGTTCTTC. It encodes CARSGQGPYNEQFF.

The V gene is TRBV19, the J gene TRBJ1-4; 8 bases map to TRBD1. The CDR3 sequence is 13 residues long. Germline CDR1 reads LNHDA; CDR2 reads SQIVND (reference sequence). Germline trimming cut 5 bases from V and 7 bases from J; bases unmatched to any gene: 3. In nucleotides, the CDR3 is TGTGCCAGTAGTCGTGGACAGGGTGAAAAACTGTTTTTT. This codes for CASSRGQGEKLFF.

This sequence joins TRBV14 and TRBJ2-1; no clear D. CDR1 is SGHDN, CDR2 FVKESK, per germline. This CDR3 has 11 amino acids. V lost 10 bases, J lost 10 bases, and 14 bases lay in between. The chain's CDR3 is CATRPRREQFF. The CDR3 DNA follows: TGTGCCACCCGACCTCGAAGGGAGCAGTTCTTC.

The J gene is TRBJ1-5, the V gene TRBV6-6; TRBD1 is a possible D gene (5 bases). CDR3 length: 13 residues. Trimming took off 2 bases at V and 6 bases at J, with 8 bases between the two ends. Germline V gives CDR1 MNHNY, CDR2 SVGAGI (reference sequence). The CDR3 sequence: CASSYVGVQPQHF. The DNA for the CDR3 is TGTGCCAGCAGTTACGTAGGGGTTCAGCCCCAGCATTTT.

The V and J genes are TRBV5-1 and TRBJ1-1, with a tentative D call TRBD1 (5 bases). Germline CDR1 and CDR2: SGHRS and YFSETQ. Deletions cut 3 bases from V and 3 bases from J, with 21 bases between. This CDR3 contains 17 residues. CDR3 in DNA: TGCGCCAGCAGCTACGAAGGAAGGGGCGCTTCGGACACTGAAGCTTTCTTT. Protein product: CASSYEGRGASDTEAFF.

As DNA, the CDR3 is TGTGCCAGCACTAGGAGAGTAGGCGGGGAGCTGTTTTTT. Residues: CASTRRVGGELFF. The chain combines TRBV2 with TRBJ2-2; D ambiguous. Germline V gives CDR1 SNHLY, CDR2 FYNNEI. The V end was cut by 7 bases, the J end by 7 bases, with 13 bases between. The CDR3 length is 13 residues.

The CDR3 is CASSLVISGSRTGELFF. The CDR3 DNA reads TGTGCCAGCAGCTTAGTGATTAGCGGGAGCCGGACCGGGGAGCTGTTTTTT. The rearrangement links TRBV11-2 to TRBJ2-2; 9 positions match TRBD2. The ends lost 1 base at V and 5 bases at J; junction bases unmatched: 8. The germline V gene encodes CDR1 SGHAT and CDR2 FQNNGV. CDR3 size: 17 residues.

V is TRBV19 and J is TRBJ2-7; no clear D. There are 14 residues in the CDR3. Trimming pared 5 bases from V and 1 base from J, leaving 12 bases between. Germline lookup yields CDR1 LNHDA and CDR2 SQIVND (reference sequence). This CDR3 is CASSSRTSSYEQYF. The CDR3 nucleotides read TGTGCCAGTAGTTCCCGGACCTCTTCCTACGAGCAGTACTTC.

The chain has TRBV4-1 and TRBJ2-7; 8 nucleotides align to TRBD1. The ends lost 4 bases at V and 2 bases at J; junction bases unmatched: 7. The germline gives CDR1 MGHRA, CDR2 YSYEKL. This CDR3 comprises 15 residues. CDR3 in amino acids: CASSPTLDRAYEQYF. CDR3 in DNA: TGCGCCAGCAGCCCTACCTTGGACAGGGCCTACGAGCAGTACTTC.

This clone was picked up one time. The V gene is TRBV7-9, the J gene TRBJ2-4; weak D call: TRBD2 (7 bases). V shed 1 base and J shed 1 base, with 11 bases lying between them. This CDR3 region has 16 residues. Per the germline V gene, CDR1 is SEHNR and CDR2 is FQNEAQ (reference sequence). CDR3 region: CASSLGGGAAKNIQYF. The CDR3 DNA reads TGTGCCAGCAGCTTAGGTGGGGGGGCGGCCAAAAACATTCAGTACTTC. Full variable domain (outside the CDR3, taken from reference TRBV7-9 and TRBJ2-4): DTGVSQNPRHKITKRGQNVTFRCDPISEHNRLYWYRQTLGQGPEFLTYFQNEAQLEKSRLLSDRFSAERPKGSFSTLEIQRTEQGDSAMYLCASSLGGGAAKNIQYFGAGTRLSVL.

The chain has TRBV28 and TRBJ1-5; tentatively, D is TRBD1 (5 bases). CDR3 length equals 12 residues. The germline CDR1 and CDR2 sequences are MDHEN and SYDVKM. Trimming took off 5 bases at V and 6 bases at J, with 8 bases between the two ends. The CDR3 region is CASSTRGQPQHF. The CDR3 DNA sequence: TGTGCCAGCAGTACTAGGGGTCAGCCCCAGCATTTT.

The chain uses TRBV5-1 and TRBJ2-5, with 7 bases fitting TRBD1. CDR1 and CDR2 (germline): SGHRS, YFSETQ. The trim removed 0 bases at V and 2 bases at J, leaving 4 bases unmatched. This CDR3 has 15 amino acids. CDR3 nucleotides: TGCGCCAGCAGCTTGGAGGGGACAGCACAAGAGACCCAGTACTTC. It codes for CASSLEGTAQETQYF. Full variable domain (remainder filled in from reference TRBV5-1 and TRBJ2-5): KAGVTQTPRYLIKTRGQQVTLSCSPISGHRSVSWYQQTPGQGLQFLFEYFSETQRNKGNFPGRFSGRQFSNSRSEMNVSTLELGDSALYLCASSLEGTAQETQYFGPGTRLLVL.

This clone was counted once. J is TRBJ1-4 and V is TRBV27; D is unresolved. Germline V gene sequence: CDR1 MNHEY, CDR2 SMNVEV (reference sequence). Trimming pared 1 base from V and 5 bases from J, leaving 14 bases between. This CDR3 has 16 amino acids. CDR3 bases: TGTGCCAGCAGTTTATATTCGGAGTGGATGAATGAAAAACTGTTTTTT. Translating it yields CASSLYSEWMNEKLFF.

This chain uses TRBV20-1 with TRBJ1-1; a possible D gene is TRBD1 (5 bases). V lost 3 bases and J 5 bases, leaving 7 bases between the germline ends. Germline V CDR1 and CDR2: DFQATT, SNEGSKA (reference sequence). The CDR3 sequence is 11 residues long. The CDR3 nucleotides read TGCAGTGCTAGGGAGGGGACTGAAGCTTTCTTT. Protein sequence: CSAREGTEAFF.

The rearrangement joins TRBV5-8 to TRBJ2-1; 8 bases are shared with TRBD1. CDR1 is SGHTS and CDR2 is YDEGEE in the germline V gene. The trim removed 2 bases at V and 2 bases at J, leaving 3 bases unmatched. The CDR3 runs to 15 residues. The CDR3 loop reads CASSFTGGTYNEQFF. The CDR3, as DNA: TGTGCCAGCAGCTTTACAGGGGGTACCTACAATGAGCAGTTCTTC. Filled out from reference TRBV5-8 and TRBJ2-1, the complete variable domain reads EAGVTQSPTHLIKTRGQQATLRCSPISGHTSVYWYQQALGLGLQFLLWYDEGEERNRGNFPPRFSGRQFPNYSSELNVNALELEDSALYLCASSFTGGTYNEQFFGPGTRLTVL.

This clone has just a few counts. J is TRBJ2-1 and V is TRBV11-2; D remains ambiguous. V lost 5 bases to trimming and J lost 4 bases, with 3 bases between them. Per the germline V gene, CDR1 is SGHAT and CDR2 is FQNNGV. CDR3 length: 11 amino acids. The CDR3 region has the DNA TGTGCCAGCAGCCGATACAATGAGCAGTTCTTC. It specifies CASSRYNEQFF.

The chain links TRBV6-1 to TRBJ1-6; D gene unclear. Germline values: CDR1 MNHNS, CDR2 SASEGT. V lost 2 bases and J 2 bases, leaving 10 bases between the germline ends. CDR3 length equals 16 residues. The CDR3 here is CASSEKGRTYNSPLHF. For the CDR3, the DNA is TGTGCCAGCAGTGAAAAAGGACGGACCTATAATTCACCCCTCCACTTT.

The chain carries TRBV6-6 and TRBJ2-3; 9 bases agree with TRBD2. CDR1 MNHNY and CDR2 SVGAGI come from the germline V gene (reference sequence). V lost 7 bases to trimming and J lost 4 bases; unmatched junction nucleotides: 12. The CDR3 runs 16 residues. The CDR3 nucleotides read TGTGCCAGCACCTCCGTCCCAGCGGGAGGCCCAGATACGCAGTATTTT. This encodes CASTSVPAGGPDTQYF.

The genes are TRBV7-6 and TRBJ2-2; 12 bases are shared with TRBD2. The V gene's germline CDR1 is SGHVS and CDR2 FNYEAQ. This CDR3 has 16 amino acids. The V and J ends lost 2 bases and 4 bases, in that order; junction bases with no gene match: 2. The CDR3 nucleotides are TGTGCCAGCAGCTTACCGACTAGCGGGAGCACCGGGGAGCTGTTTTTT. This encodes CASSLPTSGSTGELFF.

The genes are TRBV5-4 and TRBJ2-5, with 10 nucleotides matching TRBD2. Germline V lookup: CDR1 SGHNT, CDR2 YYREEE (reference sequence). V lost 6 bases, J lost 5 bases, and 10 bases stayed unmatched. This CDR3 comprises 15 residues. In nucleotides, the CDR3 is TGTGCCAGCATGGGGAGCGGGAGGGCGGGTGAGACCCAGTACTTC. Translating gives CASMGSGRAGETQYF.

The chain has TRBV27 and TRBJ2-7; the D gene is possibly TRBD2 (7 bases). Germline V gene lookup returns CDR1 MNHEY and CDR2 SMNVEV (reference sequence). V lost 3 bases, J lost 4 bases, and 13 bases lay in between. There are 14 residues in the CDR3. This CDR3 reads CASSLGASGYEQYF. The CDR3 region has the DNA TGTGCCAGCAGTTTGGGGGCTAGCGGATACGAGCAGTACTTC.